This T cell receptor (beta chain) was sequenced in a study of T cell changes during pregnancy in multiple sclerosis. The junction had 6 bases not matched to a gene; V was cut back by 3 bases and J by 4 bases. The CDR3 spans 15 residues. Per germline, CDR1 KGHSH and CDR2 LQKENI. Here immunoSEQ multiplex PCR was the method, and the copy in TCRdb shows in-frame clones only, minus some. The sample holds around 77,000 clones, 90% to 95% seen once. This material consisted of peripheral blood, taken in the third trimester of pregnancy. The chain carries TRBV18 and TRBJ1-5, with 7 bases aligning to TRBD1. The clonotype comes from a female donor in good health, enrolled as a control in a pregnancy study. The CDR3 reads CASSPQGQYNQPQHF. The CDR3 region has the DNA TGTGCCAGCTCACCGCAGGGACAGTATAATCAGCCCCAGCATTTT.